This entry lists 12 T cell receptor beta chains sequenced from one sample in a study of cytomegalovirus exposure and HLA in healthy donors (dated by TCRdb to about 2017). The protocol used for the library was the immunoSEQ multiplex PCR assay. A mixture of 60 forward primers for TCR Vbeta segments and 13 reverse primers for TCR Jbeta segments was used in the multiplex PCR. The immuneACCESS repertoire file appears here via TCRdb, limited to in-frame rearrangements. These files lack a portion of the clones; in checked studies, under half of the deficit traces to unresolved V genes, and the cause of the others is not known. The sample table lists roughly 110,000 clones, about four fifths of them with a count of one. The biggest ten clones account for more than 1.5% of the sample. Sample: PBMCs. The receptors were sampled from a man aged 50-59 years in good health and CMV-seronegative.

This chain joins TRBV5-6 and TRBJ1-6; D perhaps matches TRBD1 (5 bases). The germline V gene encodes CDR1 SGHDT and CDR2 YYEEEE. This CDR3 comprises 15 residues. Trimming left V 0 bases short and J 14 bases short, with 18 bases between. The CDR3 is CASSLAGGGHGSLHF. CDR3 nucleotides: TGTGCCAGCAGCTTGGCCGGGGGAGGGCATGGATCCCTCCACTTT. The full variable domain, with the rest looked up from reference TRBV5-6 and TRBJ1-6, is DAGVTQSPTHLIKTRGQQVTLRCSPKSGHDTVSWYQQALGQGPQFIFQYYEEEERQRGNFPDRFSGHQFPNYSSELNVNALLLGDSALYLCASSLAGGGHGSLHFGNGTRLTVT.

The count of this clone is one. The chain joins TRBV2 to TRBJ1-4; D may be TRBD1 (5 bases). This CDR3 contains 14 residues. V was cut by 9 bases and J by 8 bases, with 19 bases left in between. CDR1 is SNHLY and CDR2 is FYNNEI in the germline V gene. CDR3 nucleotide sequence: TGTGCCAGTCACGGCCAGGGAGGTAGAGAAAAACTGTTTTTT. It specifies CASHGQGGREKLFF. Combining the CDR3 with reference TRBV2 and TRBJ1-4 gives the whole variable domain EPEVTQTPSHQVTQMGQEVILRCVPISNHLYFYWYRQILGQKVEFLVSFYNNEISEKSEIFDDQFSVERPDGSNFTLKIRSTKLEDSAMYFCASHGQGGREKLFFGSGTQLSVL.

The chain links TRBV18 to TRBJ1-1; 7 bases align to TRBD1. With V trimmed by 1 base and J by 1 base, 3 bases remained unmatched. Germline CDR1 and CDR2: KGHSH and LQKENI. The length of the CDR3 is 15 residues. The CDR3 protein is CASSPLTGANTEAFF. The CDR3 nucleotides read TGTGCCAGCTCACCACTCACAGGGGCGAACACTGAAGCTTTCTTT. Based on the CDR3 plus reference TRBV18 and TRBJ1-1, the full variable domain is NAGVMQNPRHLVRRRGQEARLRCSPMKGHSHVYWYRQLPEEGLKFMVYLQKENIIDESGMPKERFSAEFPKEGPSILRIQQVVRGDSAAYFCASSPLTGANTEAFFGQGTRLTVV.

The chain employs TRBV18 and TRBJ1-3; D may be TRBD1 (5 bases). In germline, CDR1 is KGHSH, CDR2 LQKENI. The CDR3 has 15 residues. The V gene lost 3 bases and the J gene lost 0 bases, with 9 bases spanning the gap. CDR3 amino acids: CASSPRGSSGNTIYF. CDR3 DNA: TGTGCCAGCTCACCGCGGGGCAGCTCTGGAAACACCATATATTTT.

This clone was seen once. This rearrangement joins TRBV5-1 to TRBJ1-2; D not resolved. V lost 4 bases and J lost 3, with 10 bases in between. The CDR3 runs 13 residues. From germline, CDR1 is SGHRS and CDR2 YFSETQ. In nucleotides, the CDR3 is TGCGCCAGCAGCACCCCGTCGGACTATGGCTACACCTTC. Amino acids: CASSTPSDYGYTF.

The chain combines TRBV6-5 with TRBJ1-1; D is perhaps TRBD1 (5 bases). With 6 bases removed from V and 1 base from J, the gap between germline ends came to 9 bases. CDR1 is MNHEY and CDR2 is SVGAGI in the germline V gene. The CDR3 totals 13 residues. The chain's CDR3 is CASSFDRNTEAFF. The CDR3, as DNA: TGTGCCAGCAGCTTTGACAGGAACACTGAAGCTTTCTTT.

V and J are TRBV28 and TRBJ2-3; D gene ambiguous. Trimming took off 5 bases at V and 6 bases at J, with 12 bases between the two ends. This CDR3 spans 13 amino acids. CDR1 is MDHEN, CDR2 SYDVKM, per germline. This CDR3 reads CASSLFGSDTQYF. As DNA, the CDR3 is TGTGCCAGCAGTCTCTTCGGGTCGGATACGCAGTATTTT.

The chain carries TRBV7-3 and TRBJ1-1; 8 bases are shared with TRBD1. Germline CDR1 SGHTA, CDR2 FQGTGA. The CDR3 spans 13 residues. V trimming: 5 bases; J trimming: 6 bases; junction bases outside the gene matches: 5. CDR3 nucleotides: TGTGCCAGCAGCAGGCACAGGGGGTCTGAAGCTTTCTTT. It encodes CASSRHRGSEAFF.

In this sample, this clone turned up a few times. The chain links TRBV4-1 to TRBJ1-1; 11 bases align to TRBD1. V lost 3 bases and J lost 3; bases outside the gene matches: 12. CDR3 length: 18 amino acids. Germline loops: CDR1 MGHRA, CDR2 YSYEKL. The CDR3 sequence is CASSQARGQGARDTEAFF. CDR3 sequence (DNA): TGCGCCAGCAGCCAGGCGAGAGGACAGGGGGCGAGGGACACTGAAGCTTTCTTT.

The chain has TRBV27 and TRBJ1-2; TRBD1 might be the D (5 bases). This CDR3 region has 14 residues. V lost 5 bases and J 4 bases, leaving 14 bases between the germline ends. Germline V gene lookup returns CDR1 MNHEY and CDR2 SMNVEV (reference sequence). CDR3 amino acids: CASSPPGTTYGYTF. In DNA, the CDR3 is TGTGCCAGCAGTCCACCCGGGACTACCTATGGCTACACCTTC.

Comments on this clone: Other nucleotide sequences from this sample produce the same CDR3. The CDR3 region has the DNA TGTGCCAGCAGTGGGCAGGGTAGTCAGCCCCAGCATTTT. It codes for CASSGQGSQPQHF. The chain is built from TRBV2 and TRBJ1-5; a possible D gene is TRBD1 (5 bases). This CDR3 has 13 amino acids. CDR1 and CDR2 from the germline V gene are SNHLY and FYNNEI. V lost 4 bases to trimming and J lost 6 bases, with 10 bases between them. Filled out from reference TRBV2 and TRBJ1-5, the complete variable domain reads EPEVTQTPSHQVTQMGQEVILRCVPISNHLYFYWYRQILGQKVEFLVSFYNNEISEKSEIFDDQFSVERPDGSNFTLKIRSTKLEDSAMYFCASSGQGSQPQHFGDGTRLSIL.

A few counts support this clone. This sequence joins TRBV4-3 and TRBJ1-4; the D gene is possibly TRBD1 (5 bases). Germline values: CDR1 LGHNA, CDR2 YSLEER. The CDR3 has 16 amino acids. V was pared by 0 bases and J by 4 bases, with 12 bases between. In nucleotides, the CDR3 is TGCGCCAGCAGCCAAGATGGGGCACCGCTTAATGAAAAACTGTTTTTT. Translating it yields CASSQDGAPLNEKLFF.